This T cell receptor (beta chain) was sequenced in a study of T cells after yellow fever vaccination. From germline, CDR1 is LGHNA and CDR2 YNFKEQ. This CDR3 region has 13 residues. Trimming took 4 bases from V and 7 from J, leaving 13 bases between them. Findings and limits, study-wide: Most primary-vaccination clones reappeared after the booster (about 95% CD4, approximately 88% CD8). Among all clonotypes, a small share was observed in both CD4 and CD8 compartments. Abundant clonotypes from the bulk population could get into FACS-sorted repertoires as contaminants. A secondary response was less intense yet reached its peak sooner, at day 5 versus 15.

This clonotype was seen repeatedly, ten times or more. Its antigen is still unknown. One entry per CDR3 protein results from TCRdb running MiXCR on the 5' RACE reads. Of some 250,000 distinct CDR3 sequences in the sample, roughly 4% were seen once. This receptor was taken from a young man who received the YFV17D yellow fever vaccine. Sequenced here: PBMCs, sampled 15 days after the yellow fever booster vaccination. This chain joins TRBV4-2 and TRBJ1-1; D gene uncertain. In nucleotides, the CDR3 is TGTGCCAGCAGCCCCAAAGGTTACCTTGAAGCTTTCTTT. It yields the protein CASSPKGYLEAFF.